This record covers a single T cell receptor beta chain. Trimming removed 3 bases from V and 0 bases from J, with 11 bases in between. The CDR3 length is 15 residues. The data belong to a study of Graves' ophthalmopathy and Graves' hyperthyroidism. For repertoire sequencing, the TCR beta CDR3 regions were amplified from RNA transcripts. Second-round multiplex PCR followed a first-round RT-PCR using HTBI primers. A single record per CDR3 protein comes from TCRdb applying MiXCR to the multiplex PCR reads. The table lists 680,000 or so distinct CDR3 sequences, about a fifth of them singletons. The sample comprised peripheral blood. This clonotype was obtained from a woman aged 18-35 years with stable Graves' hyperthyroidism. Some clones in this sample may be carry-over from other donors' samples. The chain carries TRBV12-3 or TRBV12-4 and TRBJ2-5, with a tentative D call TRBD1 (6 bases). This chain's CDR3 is CASSFPQGYQETQYF. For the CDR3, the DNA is TGTGCCAGCAGTTTCCCCCAGGGGTACCAAGAGACCCAGTACTTC.